These 16 T cell receptor beta chains originate from one sample sequenced in a study of T cells in Graves' hyperthyroidism and ophthalmopathy. What was amplified from RNA transcripts were TCR beta CDR3 regions. Using the HTBI primer set, a first-round RT-PCR was run on the TCR CDR3. From the multiplex PCR reads, TCRdb called clonotypes with MiXCR, one entry per CDR3 protein. The data contain around 700,000 distinct CDR3 sequences, approximately 18% of them seen just once; the ten biggest clones take up approximately 15%. Specimen: blood. The origin of the receptors is a woman aged 50 to 60 with Graves' hyperthyroidism that later progressed to Graves' ophthalmopathy.

The chain is built from TRBV6-1 and TRBJ1-4; 9 bases line up with TRBD1. CDR1 MNHNS and CDR2 SASEGT come from the germline V gene. The CDR3 consists of 15 residues. J lost 7 bases, V lost 5 bases, and 8 bases had no gene match. The CDR3, as DNA: TGTGCCAGCAGTTCCTTACAGGGGGCCGGTGAAAAACTGTTTTTT. Translation gives CASSSLQGAGEKLFF.

Ten or more counts support this clonotype. V and J are TRBV5-1 and TRBJ1-1; 8 bases match TRBD1. Germline V gene sequence: CDR1 SGHRS, CDR2 YFSETQ. V trimming: 6 bases; J trimming: 1 base; junction bases outside the gene matches: 5. This CDR3 spans 14 amino acids. CDR3 sequence reads: CASTRDRTNTEAFF. The CDR3 nucleotides read TGCGCCAGCACCCGGGACAGGACGAACACTGAAGCTTTCTTT.

This clonotype was detected ten times or more. This chain connects TRBV5-1 to TRBJ2-3; D might be TRBD1 (5 bases). CDR3 length: 13 amino acids. Germline V lookup: CDR1 SGHRS, CDR2 YFSETQ. V gave up 7 bases and J gave up 5 bases, with 14 bases separating them. The CDR3, as DNA: TGCGCCAGCCATACCCAGGGTCAAGATACGCAGTATTTT. This gives the protein CASHTQGQDTQYF.

The sample holds a few counts of this clonotype. The chain carries TRBV2 and TRBJ1-3; 7 positions agree with TRBD1. Germline V CDR1 and CDR2: SNHLY, FYNNEI. Trimming cost V 6 bases and J 0 bases; bases outside gene matches: 11. The CDR3 consists of 17 residues. Written as DNA, the CDR3 is TGTGCCAGCAGCGGACAGGACAAGGGGACCTCTGGAAACACCATATATTTT. This sequence encodes CASSGQDKGTSGNTIYF.

This clonotype was seen at least ten times. This rearrangement joins TRBV4-1 to TRBJ1-5, with D possibly matching TRBD1 (5 bases). The CDR3 sequence is 14 residues long. Trimming pared 5 bases from V and 2 bases from J, leaving 10 bases between. CDR1 and CDR2 from the germline V gene are MGHRA and YSYEKL. The CDR3 DNA reads TGCGCCAGCAGCTTGGGGCCTGGCAATCAGCCCCAGCATTTT. Amino acid sequence: CASSLGPGNQPQHF.

The J gene is TRBJ1-1, the V gene TRBV6-2 or TRBV6-3; possibly TRBD1 for D (5 bases). This CDR3 contains 12 residues. The germline V and J ends were trimmed by 0 bases and 11 bases, with 10 bases remaining between them. Germline V gene lookup returns CDR1 MNHEY and CDR2 SVGEGT. CDR3 sequence: CASSYSIWDAFF. As DNA, the CDR3 is TGTGCCAGCAGTTACTCGATCTGGGACGCTTTCTTT.

This clonotype came up a few times. The rearrangement joins TRBV5-4 to TRBJ2-3, with D uncertain. The germline gives CDR1 SGHNT, CDR2 YYREEE (reference sequence). Between the trimmed V and J ends, which lost 0 bases and 2 bases, there was a span of 10 bases. The CDR3 extends over 15 amino acids. CDR3 DNA sequence: TGTGCCAGCAGCTTGGATCAGGTGTCCACAGATACGCAGTATTTT. Translating gives CASSLDQVSTDTQYF.

Remarks on this clonotype: Since the CDR3 does not end with the conserved phenylalanine or tryptophan, this likely comes from a read error. The rearrangement links TRBV5-1 to TRBJ1-1, with D possibly being TRBD1 (6 bases). The V end was cut by 5 bases, the J end by 1 base, with 9 bases between. The CDR3 is 13 amino acids. Germline loops: CDR1 SGHRS, CDR2 YFSETQ. CDR3 nucleotides: TGCGCCAGCAGTCAACAGGGGAACACTGAAGCTTTCCTT. This codes for CASSQQGNTEAFL.

This clonotype occurred a few times. This chain uses TRBV6-1 with TRBJ1-1; 11 bases are a match to TRBD1. The CDR3 loop spans 20 amino acids. Germline values: CDR1 MNHNS, CDR2 SASEGT. J gave up 1 base and V 5 bases, and 18 bases lay outside the gene matches. CDR3 nucleotides: TGTGCCAGCAGTCCGTTTAGGCGACCGGGACAGGGGGAGTCGAACACTGAAGCTTTCTTT. Translating it yields CASSPFRRPGQGESNTEAFF.

This clonotype was detected only a few times. The chain is built from TRBV7-9 and TRBJ2-3, with a weak D call TRBD2 (6 bases). Germline V gene lookup returns CDR1 SEHNR and CDR2 FQNEAQ (reference sequence). The length of the CDR3 is 16 residues. Trimming took off 1 base at V and 4 bases at J, with 15 bases between the two ends. CDR3 sequence: CASSLVRTPGADTQYF. CDR3 bases: TGTGCCAGCAGCTTAGTACGGACACCGGGAGCAGATACGCAGTATTTT.

This clonotype was observed at least ten times. This sequence joins TRBV7-9 and TRBJ1-1; TRBD1 might be the D (6 bases). This CDR3 is 18 amino acids long. Per the germline V gene, CDR1 is SEHNR and CDR2 is FQNEAQ (reference sequence). Trimming left V 3 bases short and J 0 bases short, with 20 bases between. DNA for the CDR3: TGTGCCAGCAGCTTTGACCACCGCGGGGGGCTCTTGAACACTGAAGCTTTCTTT. Translated, it gives CASSFDHRGGLLNTEAFF.

This chain uses TRBV5-1 with TRBJ2-2, with 14 bases matching TRBD2. The V gene's germline CDR1 is SGHRS and CDR2 YFSETQ. V lost 4 bases, J lost 3 bases, and 5 bases stayed unmatched. The CDR3 covers 17 residues. In DNA, the CDR3 is TGCGCCAGCAGCAGGGGACTAGCGGGGGAGTACACCGGGGAGCTGTTTTTT. Protein: CASSRGLAGEYTGELFF.

V usage is TRBV20-1 and J usage is TRBJ2-3; unclear D gene. CDR3 length: 13 residues. Trimming removed 2 bases at V and 0 bases at J, with 6 bases between. The germline V gene has CDR1 DFQATT and CDR2 SNEGSKA (reference sequence). The CDR3 is CSARQISTDTQYF. The CDR3 nucleotides read TGCAGTGCTAGACAGATTAGCACAGATACGCAGTATTTT.

The V and J genes are TRBV7-9 and TRBJ1-2; 10 bases map to TRBD1. This CDR3 contains 14 residues. Germline V gene data show CDR1 as SEHNR and CDR2 as FQNEAQ (reference sequence). V was pared by 5 bases and J by 6 bases, with 6 bases of the junction left unmatched. This CDR3 is CASSEMTGGNGYTF. Written as DNA, the CDR3 is TGTGCCAGCAGCGAGATGACAGGGGGCAATGGCTACACCTTC.

This clonotype has just a few counts. The chain is built from TRBV20-1 and TRBJ1-6; 9 bases map to TRBD1. In germline, CDR1 is DFQATT, CDR2 SNEGSKA (reference sequence). The CDR3 extends over 16 amino acids. Trimming cost V 3 bases and J 9 bases; bases outside gene matches: 12. The CDR3 DNA reads as TGCAGTGCTAGCCTGGGGGCCGGGACAGGGAGTTCACCCCTCCACTTT. It yields the protein CSASLGAGTGSSPLHF.

This clonotype was counted a few times. The chain is built from TRBV10-2 and TRBJ1-4, with unresolved D. This CDR3 spans 14 amino acids. Germline V CDR1 and CDR2: WSHSY, SAAADI. Trimming took off 2 bases at V and 0 bases at J, with 4 bases between the two ends. The CDR3 reads CASSEIATNEKLFF. CDR3 DNA sequence: TGCGCCAGCAGTGAGATCGCAACTAATGAAAAACTGTTTTTT.